The rows below give T cell receptor beta chains drawn from one sample of a study of CD8 T cells in ankylosing spondylitis. TCRdb re-called the 5' RACE reads with MiXCR, one entry per CDR3 protein. The sample has roughly 250,000 distinct CDR3 sequences, around 7.8% seen once. Specimen: blood, either unsorted or a sorted T cell fraction (not recorded which). The receptors derive from a male donor with ankylosing spondylitis or in good health (not recorded which). Each CDR3 is given with its conserved first and last residue. The D gene is left open where the match is weak. Rows give clone size only sometimes, using once, few, many, or a class for an expanded clone.

TRBV20-1	TRBD2	TRBJ2-7	many	TGCAGTGCTTCAAGGAGCCCTAGCGGAACCTACGAGCAGTACTTC	CSASRSPSGTYEQYF
TRBV12-3/TRBV12-4	NA	TRBJ1-1	many	TGTGCCAGCACCCTGGGGGGAGCTGAAGCTTTCTTT	CASTLGGAEAFF
TRBV20-1	NA	TRBJ2-3	many	TGCAGTGCTAGAAGGGGGTTCGGTACGCAGTATTTT	CSARRGFGTQYF
TRBV12-3/TRBV12-4	NA	TRBJ2-2	many	TGTGCCAGCAGTTTAGGTCCAGAAAACACCGGGGAGCTGTTTTTT	CASSLGPENTGELFF
TRBV18	NA	TRBJ1-2	many	TGTGCCAGCTCACCACCGGTCGGGTCCTATGGCTACACCTTC	CASSPPVGSYGYTF
TRBV20-1	NA	TRBJ1-6	many	TGCAGTGCTAGAGGAGGATCTGCGACATTTTCACCCCTCCACTTT	CSARGGSATFSPLHF
TRBV10-3	NA	TRBJ1-5	many	TGTGCCACCAGGAGGGTTCAGGATCAGCCCCAGCATTTT	CATRRVQDQPQHF
TRBV9	NA	TRBJ2-1	many	TGTGCCAGCAGCCCCACCAGTGTCGGTCTTTCCTACAATGAGCAGTTCTTC	CASSPTSVGLSYNEQFF
TRBV5-1	TRBD1	TRBJ1-1	many	TGCGCCAGCAGCGTGGACAGGGGGTCGGTGACTGAAGCTTTCTTT	CASSVDRGSVTEAFF
TRBV20-1	NA	TRBJ2-1	NA	TGCAGTGCTGCAAAACTAGATGAGCAGTTCTTC	CSAAKLDEQFF
TRBV20-1	NA	TRBJ2-2	many	TGCAGTGCTAGAGATAGAGTCGGAAACACCGGGGAGCTGTTTTTT	CSARDRVGNTGELFF
TRBV12-3/TRBV12-4	TRBD2	TRBJ2-1	NA	TGTGCCAGCAGTTTAGCCCCAGGGACTAGCGGGACCCCCTACAATGAGCAGTTCTTC	CASSLAPGTSGTPYNEQFF
TRBV6-1	NA	TRBJ1-1	NA	TGTGCCAGCAGTATAACAGGGAGGGACACTGAAGCTTTCTTT	CASSITGRDTEAFF
TRBV4-3	NA	TRBJ2-6	few	TGCGCCAGCAGCCCCAGACAGGATACCGGGGCCAACGTCCTGACTTTC	CASSPRQDTGANVLTF
TRBV12-3/TRBV12-4	NA	TRBJ2-5	many	TGTGCCAGCAGTTTCGGGGACGCAGGCCAAGAGACCCAGTACTTC	CASSFGDAGQETQYF
TRBV20-1	NA	TRBJ2-7	few	TGCAGTGCTAGAGATGGGGGACTCCTGATCTACGAGCAGTACTTC	CSARDGGLLIYEQYF
TRBV29-1	NA	TRBJ1-3	NA	TGCAGCGTGTTAGGGGCTGGAAACACCATATATTTT	CSVLGAGNTIYF
TRBV5-8	NA	TRBJ1-2	once	TGTGCCAGCAGCTATCGGACGGGAAGAGCTAACTATGGCTACACCTTC	CASSYRTGRANYGYTF
TRBV7-9	NA	TRBJ1-1	few	TGTGCCAGCAGCCCGAAGGGACATCAACAAGCTTTCTTT	CASSPKGHQQAFF
TRBV12-3/TRBV12-4	TRBD2	TRBJ2-1	many	TGTGCCAGCAGTCCGGGACTAGCTTCCGGCAATGAGCAGTTCTTC	CASSPGLASGNEQFF
TRBV20-1	TRBD1	TRBJ1-5	many	TGCAGTGCTAGAGGGGTCCAGGGGGCTGATCAGCCCCAGCATTTT	CSARGVQGADQPQHF
TRBV19	NA	TRBJ2-2	NA	TGTGCCAGTAGGGCCGGGTCTCTCAACACCGGGGAGCTGTTTTTT	CASRAGSLNTGELFF
TRBV7-8	NA	TRBJ1-4	NA	TGTGCCAGCAGGCCGGGACGAATTAATGAAAAACTGTTTTTT	CASRPGRINEKLFF
TRBV20-1	NA	TRBJ2-4	many	TGCAGTGCTAGATTAGGGGGAGACATTCAGTACTTC	CSARLGGDIQYF
TRBV7-2	NA	TRBJ2-3	NA	TGTGCCAGCAGTTACTCGGGGTTTTGGGCAGATACGCAGTATTTT	CASSYSGFWADTQYF
TRBV28	TRBD1	TRBJ1-4	few	TGTGCCAGCAGTTCCTTCAGGGGGCGGGGTAATGAAAAACTGTTTTTT	CASSSFRGRGNEKLFF
TRBV20-1	NA	TRBJ1-2	many	TGCAGTGCTAAGGGGGAGGACCCTAACTATGGCTACACCTTC	CSAKGEDPNYGYTF